A single T cell receptor beta chain is shown here with its context. The data were obtained in a study of TIL therapy for anti-PD-1-resistant metastatic lung cancer. Study-level information: Patients then received nivolumab; progressors got lymphodepletion, TIL and IL-2. By whole-exome sequencing, median non-synonymous tumor mutation burden was approximately 1.6 mutations per megabase.

This was the immunoSEQ v3 assay. Here immunoSEQ multiplex PCR was the method, and the copy in TCRdb shows in-frame clones only, minus some. The sample has about 59,000 clones, roughly 70% seen once. Time point in this sample: pre-treatment sample, taken before nivolumab and TIL therapy. Trimming cost V 0 bases and J 1 base, with 17 bases left between them. The CDR3 contains 18 residues. The germline CDR1 and CDR2 sequences are SGHRS and YFSETQ. Sequencing used blood, obtained at baseline. This receptor was identified in a person aged 25-79 years with non-small cell lung cancer. The V gene is TRBV5-1, the J gene TRBJ1-3; the D is unclear. CDR3 region: CASSLAGPGSLSGNTIYF. As DNA, the CDR3 is TGCGCCAGCAGCTTGGCCGGACCGGGATCTCTATCTGGAAACACCATATATTTT.